The entry that follows covers one T cell receptor beta chain sequence. This record belongs to a study of shared clonotypes between healthy human individuals. Using immunoSEQ multiplex PCR, the repertoire was profiled, and TCRdb retains in-frame clones only, with some absent. The sample lists roughly 1,800,000 clones, less than 95% seen once, with 0.95% to 1.5% in the top ten. Germline lookup yields CDR1 LNHDA and CDR2 SQIVND (reference sequence). This CDR3 has 14 amino acids. V was clipped by 6 bases and J by 6 bases; unmatched bases: 8. Naive CD8 cells lacked CD45RO and underwent positive selection for CCR7, leaving out terminally differentiated effector memory CD45RA+ cells.

This clonotype was obtained from a young man in good health. V gene TRBV19 combines with J gene TRBJ1-1; 9 bases fit TRBD1. Sequenced: naive CD8+ T cells sorted from blood. The CDR3 is CASRGGQGSPEAFF. The CDR3 DNA reads TGTGCCAGTAGGGGAGGACAGGGGTCGCCTGAAGCTTTCTTT.